The rows below give T cell receptor beta chains drawn from one sample of a study of blood T cell repertoires in COVID-19. The protocol was immunoSEQ multiplex PCR, while the TCRdb copy is restricted to in-frame clones and leaves out a portion. The repertoire consists of about 300,000 clones, with around 85% occurring once and the leading ten covering 1.9%. The source material was PBMCs or T cells enriched from blood (not recorded which). The receptors come from a woman aged 25 to 45 who had been exposed to COVID-19. Both conserved end residues are trimmed from each CDR3.

CDR3 length: 12; V gene: TRBV27; J gene: TRBJ2-7; CDR3 protein: ASSLGGHTYEQY
CDR3 length: 13; V gene: TRBV27; J gene: TRBJ2-1; CDR3 protein: ASSFLAGGLNEQF
CDR3 length: 13; V gene: TRBV5-8; J gene: TRBJ2-7; CDR3 protein: ASSLSGGRTYEQY
CDR3 length: 12; V gene: TRBV7-2; J gene: TRBJ1-2; CDR3 protein: ASSLTGLRDGYT
CDR3 length: 15; V gene: TRBV4-2; J gene: TRBJ1-1; CDR3 protein: ASSQDPPVGVDTEAF
CDR3 length: 12; V gene: TRBV30; J gene: TRBJ1-2; CDR3 protein: AWSEGRGLGGYT
CDR3 length: 13; V gene: TRBV27; J gene: TRBJ1-2; CDR3 protein: ASSLSKGGSYGYT
CDR3 length: 13; V gene: TRBV7-3; J gene: TRBJ2-1; CDR3 protein: ASSHQDRVGGEQF
CDR3 length: 15; V gene: TRBV7-3; J gene: TRBJ2-3; CDR3 protein: ASSQSAGDTVTDTQY
CDR3 length: 11; V gene: TRBV29-1; J gene: TRBJ1-2; CDR3 protein: SSKESGNYGYT
CDR3 length: 13; V gene: TRBV6-5; J gene: TRBJ2-7; CDR3 protein: ASSYEGLAGGEQY
CDR3 length: 12; V gene: TRBV3-1/TRBV3-2; J gene: TRBJ2-5; CDR3 protein: ASRGGGKSETQY
CDR3 length: 11; V gene: TRBV2; J gene: TRBJ1-2; CDR3 protein: ASRGGTNYGYT
CDR3 length: 13; V gene: TRBV7-9; J gene: TRBJ2-5; CDR3 protein: ASSFPDRGQETQY
CDR3 length: 12; V gene: TRBV24-1; J gene: TRBJ2-7; CDR3 protein: ATITGTEAYEQY
CDR3 length: 13; V gene: TRBV5-1; J gene: TRBJ2-2; CDR3 protein: ASRERGGQTGELF
CDR3 length: 12; V gene: TRBV5-5; J gene: TRBJ1-5; CDR3 protein: ASRFGVGNQPQH
CDR3 length: 12; V gene: TRBV27; J gene: TRBJ2-5; CDR3 protein: ASSLGTGGQTQY